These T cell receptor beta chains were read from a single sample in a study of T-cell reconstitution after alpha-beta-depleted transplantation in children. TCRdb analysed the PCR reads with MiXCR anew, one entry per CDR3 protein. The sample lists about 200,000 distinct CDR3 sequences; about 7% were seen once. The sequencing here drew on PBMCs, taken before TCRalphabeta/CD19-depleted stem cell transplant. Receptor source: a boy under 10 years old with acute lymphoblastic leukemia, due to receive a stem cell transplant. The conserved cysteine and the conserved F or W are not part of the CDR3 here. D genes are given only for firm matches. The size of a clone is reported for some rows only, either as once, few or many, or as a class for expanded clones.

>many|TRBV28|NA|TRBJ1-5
ASSLEGEGVQPQH
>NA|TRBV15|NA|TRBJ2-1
ATSPTGTPTKDEQF
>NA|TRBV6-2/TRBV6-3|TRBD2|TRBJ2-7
ASRTSSGYEQY
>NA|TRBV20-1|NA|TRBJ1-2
SAPPVANYGYT
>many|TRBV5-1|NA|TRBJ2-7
ASSLEGTAYEQY
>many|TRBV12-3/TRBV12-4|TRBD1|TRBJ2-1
ASSLGQGAWNEQF
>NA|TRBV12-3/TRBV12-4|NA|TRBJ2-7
ASSREPYEQY
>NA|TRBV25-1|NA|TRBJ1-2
ASRDDTNYGYT
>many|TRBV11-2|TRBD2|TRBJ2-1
ASSPQGLAGGLSNEQF
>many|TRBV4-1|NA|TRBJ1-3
ASSQDLGSGNTIY
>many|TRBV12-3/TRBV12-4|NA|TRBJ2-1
ASSSGTSSSYNEQF
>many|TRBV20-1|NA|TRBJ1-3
SARSRQGTIY
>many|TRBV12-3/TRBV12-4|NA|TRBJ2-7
ASSLLNHEQY
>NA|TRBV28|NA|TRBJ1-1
ASSLNDMILNTEAF
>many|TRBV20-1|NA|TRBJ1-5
SARERQYSNQPQH
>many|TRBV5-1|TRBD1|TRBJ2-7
ASRGQGTSYEQY
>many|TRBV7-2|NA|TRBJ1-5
ASSLEGYSNQPQH
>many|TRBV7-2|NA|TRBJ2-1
ASSPRVGEQF
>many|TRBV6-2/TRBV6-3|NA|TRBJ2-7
ASSYEGEQY
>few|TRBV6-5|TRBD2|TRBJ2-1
ASSYGTKRGQF
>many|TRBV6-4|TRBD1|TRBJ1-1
ASSGVKRTGETNTEAF
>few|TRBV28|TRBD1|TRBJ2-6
ASSQPGTGVTGANVLT
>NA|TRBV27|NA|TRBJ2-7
ASTRDSWDNEQY
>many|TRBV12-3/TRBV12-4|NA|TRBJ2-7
ASSTPGRFEQY
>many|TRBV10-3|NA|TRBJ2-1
AISETQGGSSYNEQF
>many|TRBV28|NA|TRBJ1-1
ASSWVQGHNTEAF
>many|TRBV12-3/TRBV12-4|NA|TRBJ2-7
ASSLSAHEQY